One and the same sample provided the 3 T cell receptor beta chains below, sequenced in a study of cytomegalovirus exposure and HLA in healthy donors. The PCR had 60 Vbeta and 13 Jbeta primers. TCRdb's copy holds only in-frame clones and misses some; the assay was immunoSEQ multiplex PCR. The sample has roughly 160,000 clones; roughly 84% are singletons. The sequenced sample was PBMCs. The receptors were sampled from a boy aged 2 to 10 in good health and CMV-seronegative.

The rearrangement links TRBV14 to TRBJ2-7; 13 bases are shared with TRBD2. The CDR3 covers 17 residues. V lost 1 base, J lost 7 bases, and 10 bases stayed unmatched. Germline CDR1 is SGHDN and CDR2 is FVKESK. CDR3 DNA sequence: TGTGCCAGCAGCCAAGCGTTTTGGACTAGCGGGAGAAAGGAGCAGTACTTC. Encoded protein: CASSQAFWTSGRKEQYF.

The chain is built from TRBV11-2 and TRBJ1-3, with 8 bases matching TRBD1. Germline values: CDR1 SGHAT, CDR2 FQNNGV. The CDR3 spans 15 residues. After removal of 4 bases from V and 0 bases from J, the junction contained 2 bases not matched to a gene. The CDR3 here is CASSYTGGSGNTIYF. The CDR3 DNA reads TGTGCCAGCAGCTACACAGGGGGCTCTGGAAACACCATATATTTT.

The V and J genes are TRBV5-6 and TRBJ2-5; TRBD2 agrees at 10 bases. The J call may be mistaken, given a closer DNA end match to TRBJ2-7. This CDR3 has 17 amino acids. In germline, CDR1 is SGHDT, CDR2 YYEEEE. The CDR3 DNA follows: TGTGCCAGCAGCTTGTCGGGAAGCGGGAGGGCCTCCTACGAGCAGTACTTC. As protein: CASSLSGSGRASYEQYF.